Following are 18 T cell receptor beta chains from one sample sequenced in a study of Graves' ophthalmopathy and Graves' hyperthyroidism. Amplifying from RNA transcripts, the study obtained TCR beta CDR3 regions. Second-round multiplex PCR came after a first-round RT-PCR that employed HTBI primers. TCRdb fed the multiplex PCR reads into MiXCR, producing one record per CDR3 protein. Altogether some 250,000 distinct CDR3 sequences are present, around 50% being singletons, with the ten largest covering roughly 45%. The sequenced sample was peripheral blood. Receptor source: an adult man with Graves' ophthalmopathy.

This chain joins TRBV12-3 or TRBV12-4 and TRBJ2-5; D gene uncertain. The CDR3 totals 12 residues. V dropped 5 bases and J dropped 7 bases, with 11 bases sitting between them. The CDR3 loop reads CASSREPGTQYF. DNA for the CDR3: TGTGCCAGCAGTAGAGAGCCTGGGACCCAGTACTTC.

As for this clonotype: Relative to the germline gene, one junction end is altered; a read error may explain this. V is TRBV7-2 and J is TRBJ1-2; 7 nucleotides line up with TRBD1. Germline V gene lookup returns CDR1 SGHTA and CDR2 FQGNSA. The CDR3 runs to 15 residues. This CDR3 reads CASGLGGGRGYGYTF. Written as DNA, the CDR3 is TGTGCCAGCGGCTTAGGGGGCGGGAGGGGCTATGGCTACACCTTC.

This clonotype was seen more than once but under ten times. The chain uses TRBV12-3 or TRBV12-4 and TRBJ1-6; 7 positions agree with TRBD1. The CDR3 runs 15 residues. Trimming at V came to 2 bases and at J to 9 bases, leaving 7 bases not matched to a gene. In nucleotides, the CDR3 is TGTGCCAGCAGTTTAAATCAGGGGGTGGTTTCACCCCTCCACTTT. Translated, it gives CASSLNQGVVSPLHF.

The rearrangement joins TRBV29-1 to TRBJ2-7; D is uncertain. V lost 5 bases and J 0 bases, leaving 8 bases between the germline ends. From germline, CDR1 is SQVTM and CDR2 ANQGSEA. The CDR3 extends over 12 amino acids. The chain's CDR3 is CSVKASSYEQYF. For the CDR3, the DNA is TGCAGCGTTAAAGCTAGCTCCTACGAGCAGTACTTC.

The gene calls are TRBV19 and TRBJ2-2; 7 bases are shared with TRBD1. The CDR3 runs 13 residues. Germline CDR1 and CDR2: LNHDA and SQIVND (reference sequence). Germline trimming cut 9 bases from V and 8 bases from J; bases unmatched to any gene: 9. CDR3 loop: CASRRDSRGELFF. CDR3 in DNA: TGTGCCAGCCGTAGGGACAGCCGGGGGGAGCTGTTTTTT.

The genes are TRBV9 and TRBJ2-2; D is perhaps TRBD1 or TRBD2 (5 bases each). Trimming cost V 1 base and J 6 bases, with 10 bases left between them. The CDR3 loop spans 14 amino acids. The germline CDR1 and CDR2 sequences are SGDLS and YYNGEE. The CDR3 here is CASSVPQGPGELFF. CDR3 DNA sequence: TGTGCCAGCAGCGTACCCCAGGGACCCGGGGAGCTGTTTTTT.

On this clonotype: With a much larger clone just one base away, this may be a read error. This chain uses TRBV10-2 with TRBJ1-5, with no clear D. Trimming left V 5 bases short and J 7 bases short, with 12 bases between. The CDR3 length is 13 residues. Germline V gives CDR1 WSHSY, CDR2 SAAADI. As DNA, the CDR3 is TGCGCCAGCAGTTTTCGGGCAGACCAGCCCCAGCATTTT. It encodes CASSFRADQPQHF.

This rearrangement joins TRBV20-1 to TRBJ2-1; 9 nucleotides align to TRBD2. J gave up 4 bases and V 6 bases, and 7 bases lay outside the gene matches. Germline CDR1 is DFQATT and CDR2 is SNEGSKA (reference sequence). The CDR3 sequence is 14 residues long. CDR3 loop: CSARSGRHYNEQFF. The CDR3 coding sequence is TGCAGTGCCAGGAGCGGGAGGCATTACAATGAGCAGTTCTTC.

The genes are TRBV19 and TRBJ1-1; 7 bases line up with TRBD1. CDR3 size: 14 residues. Trimming at V came to 6 bases and at J to 6 bases, leaving 10 bases not matched to a gene. Germline CDR1 and CDR2: LNHDA and SQIVND (reference sequence). CDR3 in amino acids: CASRQGTQGAEAFF. CDR3 DNA: TGTGCCAGTAGACAGGGGACCCAGGGGGCTGAAGCTTTCTTT.

The genes are TRBV2 and TRBJ1-5, with 9 bases matching TRBD1. The CDR3 extends over 17 amino acids. Germline CDR1 reads SNHLY; CDR2 reads FYNNEI. The V gene end was trimmed by 4 bases and the J gene end by 1 base; junction bases not matched to a gene: 8. CDR3 protein: CASSAGTGFRSNQPQHF. CDR3 bases: TGTGCCAGCAGTGCCGGGACAGGGTTTAGAAGCAATCAGCCCCAGCATTTT.

As for this clonotype: A much larger clone differs from this one at a single base, so this may be a read error. This chain joins TRBV10-3 and TRBJ2-7; a weak D match, TRBD2 (5 bases). The J call is uncertain, as TRBJ2-5 better fits the DNA end. The CDR3 contains 13 residues. From germline, CDR1 is ENHRY and CDR2 SYGVKD. The CDR3 loop reads CAITRESQETQYF. The CDR3 bases are TGTGCCATCACCCGGGAAAGCCAAGAGACCCAGTACTTC.

Many counts were recorded for this clonotype. The chain couples TRBV25-1 to TRBJ2-7; D perhaps matches TRBD1 (5 bases). The V gene lost 3 bases and the J gene lost 0 bases, with 9 bases spanning the gap. Germline loops: CDR1 MGHDK, CDR2 SYGVNS. This CDR3 is 14 amino acids long. The CDR3 spells CASSDYDSSYEQYF. The CDR3 DNA follows: TGTGCCAGCAGTGATTATGACAGCTCCTACGAGCAGTACTTC.

Many counts were recorded for this clonotype. V and J are TRBV12-3 or TRBV12-4 and TRBJ1-2; perhaps TRBD1 as D (5 bases). This CDR3 region has 16 residues. Trimming took 4 bases from V and 0 from J, leaving 15 bases between them. CDR3 in amino acids: CASSSTGGGTNYGYTF. The CDR3 nucleotides read TGTGCCAGCAGTTCCACGGGGGGAGGGACTAACTATGGCTACACCTTC.

This chain connects TRBV6-5 to TRBJ2-6, with 12 bases aligning to TRBD1. Germline CDR1 is MNHEY and CDR2 is SVGAGI. The CDR3 totals 19 residues. The ends lost 5 bases at V and 4 bases at J; junction bases unmatched: 12. CDR3 loop: CASSNTPGTGGRGANVLTF. The CDR3 DNA reads as TGTGCCAGCAGTAACACCCCGGGGACAGGGGGCAGGGGGGCCAACGTCCTGACTTTC.

Concerning this clonotype itself: A much larger clone differs from this one at a single base, so this may be a read error. This sequence joins TRBV7-9 and TRBJ2-7; 11 nucleotides align to TRBD2. Trimming removed 3 bases from V and 4 bases from J; junction bases left unmatched: 2. Germline loops: CDR1 SEHNR, CDR2 FQNEAQ (reference sequence). The CDR3 runs 14 residues. CDR3 loop: CASSFTSGGYEQYF. CDR3 coding DNA: TGTGCCAGCAGCTTCACTAGCGGGGGTTACGAGCAGTACTTC.

This sequence joins TRBV9 and TRBJ1-1, with D uncertain. Trimming stripped 5 bases from V and 8 bases from J, with 13 bases between. The CDR3 loop spans 12 amino acids. Per germline, CDR1 SGDLS and CDR2 YYNGEE. In nucleotides, the CDR3 is TGTGCCAGCAGTGACTTTAGAGGGGAAGCTTTCTTT. It codes for CASSDFRGEAFF.

The gene calls are TRBV7-9 and TRBJ2-2, with D possibly TRBD1 on 6 matching bases. Germline V lookup: CDR1 SEHNR, CDR2 FQNEAQ (reference sequence). There are 16 residues in the CDR3. Trimming pared 3 bases from V and 8 bases from J, leaving 19 bases between. The chain's CDR3 is CASSFSTRGRTGELFF. Written as DNA, the CDR3 is TGTGCCAGCAGCTTTTCAACCAGGGGAAGGACTGGGGAGCTGTTTTTT.

V usage is TRBV9 and J usage is TRBJ1-6; D not resolved. This CDR3 has 13 residues. V lost 5 bases to trimming and J lost 12 bases, with 15 bases between them. The germline CDR1 and CDR2 sequences are SGDLS and YYNGEE. The CDR3: CASSYSMLGPLHF. The CDR3 region has the DNA TGTGCCAGCAGTTACTCGATGCTGGGACCCCTCCACTTT.